The next 20 T cell receptor beta chains were all read from a single sample in a study of patients and donors after allogeneic stem cell transplantation. TCRdb analysed the RT-PCR reads with MiXCR anew, one entry per CDR3 protein. The repertoire holds more than 150,000 distinct CDR3 sequences, with roughly 40% as singletons. The sample taken for sequencing was blood, either unsorted or a sorted T cell fraction (not recorded which). The receptors derive from a human donor who was either an allogeneic HSCT recipient or a stem cell or donor lymphocyte infusion donor (not recorded which). It is not recorded whose cells these are; they may come from a transplant donor.

There are a few counts of this clonotype. The chain couples TRBV7-6 to TRBJ1-3; no reliable D call. V was clipped by 6 bases and J by 0 bases, with 12 bases between them. The germline CDR1 and CDR2 sequences are SGHVS and FNYEAQ. The CDR3 is made up of 15 amino acids. CDR3 coding DNA: TGTGCCAGCAGTCCTGTCGGAAACTCTGGAAACACCATATATTTT. This sequence encodes CASSPVGNSGNTIYF. The full variable domain, rest sourced from reference TRBV7-6 and TRBJ1-3, is GAGVSQSPRYKVTKRGQDVALRCDPISGHVSLYWYRQALGQGPEFLTYFNYEAQQDKSGLPNDRFSAERPEGSISTLTIQRTEQRDSAMYRCASSPVGNSGNTIYFGEGSWLTVV.

J is TRBJ2-7 and V is TRBV28; D possibly corresponds to TRBD1 (5 bases). Germline values: CDR1 MDHEN, CDR2 SYDVKM. Deletions cut 1 base from V and 5 bases from J, with 6 bases between. The CDR3 extends over 12 amino acids. CDR3 loop: CASSLSGNEQYF. CDR3 coding DNA: TGTGCCAGCAGTTTATCAGGGAACGAGCAGTACTTC.

The V and J genes are TRBV30 and TRBJ1-2, with 9 bases fitting TRBD1. The J segment lost 8 bases and the V segment lost 4 bases, leaving 20 bases of the junction unmatched. There are 17 residues in the CDR3. Germline V CDR1 and CDR2: GTSNPN, SVGIG (reference sequence). This CDR3 is CAWTSGTGRPGVKGYTF. The CDR3 DNA reads TGTGCCTGGACATCCGGGACAGGGCGACCTGGTGTTAAGGGCTACACCTTC. Complete variable domain (other parts from reference TRBV30 and TRBJ1-2): SQTIHQWPATLVQPVGSPLSLECTVEGTSNPNLYWYRQAAGRGLQLLFYSVGIGQISSEVPQNLSASRPQDRQFILSSKKLLLSDSGFYLCAWTSGTGRPGVKGYTFGSGTRLTVV.

V and J are TRBV6-5 and TRBJ2-3; possibly TRBD2 for D (6 bases). CDR3 size: 16 residues. The germline V and J ends were trimmed by 1 base and 0 bases, with 11 bases remaining between them. Germline CDR1 and CDR2: MNHEY and SVGAGI. CDR3 in DNA: TGTGCCAGCAGTTACTACGGAGGGCTTAGCACAGATACGCAGTATTTT. Its protein product is CASSYYGGLSTDTQYF.

The V gene is TRBV11-3, the J gene TRBJ1-4; D gene uncertain. Trimming pared 3 bases from V and 8 bases from J, leaving 7 bases between. The CDR3 totals 12 residues. Germline loops: CDR1 SGHNT, CDR2 YENEEA. The CDR3 DNA reads TGTGCCAGCAGCTTTCCGGGAGAAAAACTGTTTTTT. Encoded protein: CASSFPGEKLFF.

The chain couples TRBV24-1 to TRBJ2-2; 7 bases agree with TRBD1. CDR1 is KGHDR, CDR2 SFDVKD, per germline. After removal of 2 bases from V and 1 base from J, the junction contained 3 bases not matched to a gene. The CDR3 totals 16 residues. The CDR3 region is CATSDSGTENTGELFF. CDR3 sequence (DNA): TGTGCCACCAGTGATTCCGGGACAGAGAACACCGGGGAGCTGTTTTTT.

The chain's CDR3 is CASSFRGLMNTEAFF. CDR3 bases: TGTGCCAGCAGTTTCCGGGGGTTGATGAACACTGAAGCTTTCTTT. The rearrangement joins TRBV6-2 or TRBV6-3 to TRBJ1-1, with D possibly being TRBD1 (5 bases). Trimming took 4 bases from V and 0 from J, leaving 12 bases between them. CDR3 size: 15 residues. Germline values: CDR1 MNHEY, CDR2 SVGEGT.

The rearrangement uses TRBV12-3 or TRBV12-4 and TRBJ2-7, with 11 bases that match TRBD1. The CDR3 spans 17 residues. The V segment lost 5 bases and the J segment 2 bases; nucleotides outside the gene matches: 11. CDR3 DNA: TGTGCCAGCAGTCCAGGGGACAGGGGGTTGACTACCTACGAGCAGTACTTC. It is translated as CASSPGDRGLTTYEQYF.

Of note for this clonotype: Relative to the germline gene, one junction end is altered; a read error may explain this. The rearrangement links TRBV12-3 or TRBV12-4 to TRBJ1-5; D remains unclear. This CDR3 region has 14 residues. For the CDR3, the DNA is TGTACCAGCAGTTTTAGGGCGGCAACTGGGCCCCAGCATTTT. Its translation: CTSSFRAATGPQHF.

This chain connects TRBV27 to TRBJ1-2; D is undetermined. Germline V gene data show CDR1 as MNHEY and CDR2 as SMNVEV (reference sequence). V was clipped by 3 bases and J by 4 bases, with 12 bases between them. The CDR3 is made up of 14 amino acids. The DNA of the CDR3 is TGTGCCAGCAGTTTTGAGGGTAACCCCTATGGCTACACCTTC. It specifies CASSFEGNPYGYTF.

This chain connects TRBV2 to TRBJ2-7, with 7 bases matching TRBD1. The CDR3 contains 13 residues. Germline V gene lookup returns CDR1 SNHLY and CDR2 FYNNEI. The trim removed 5 bases at V and 5 bases at J, leaving 6 bases unmatched. The CDR3 sequence: CASSPQGIHEQYF. The CDR3 DNA sequence: TGTGCCAGCAGTCCACAGGGGATCCACGAGCAGTACTTC.

The V and J genes are TRBV6-5 and TRBJ2-2; no reliable D call. Germline values: CDR1 MNHEY, CDR2 SVGAGI. The CDR3 has 15 residues. The V gene lost 0 bases and the J gene lost 7 bases, with 12 bases spanning the gap. CDR3 region: CASSYSKGFSGELFF. CDR3 coding DNA: TGTGCCAGCAGTTACTCGAAGGGATTTAGCGGGGAGCTGTTTTTT.

This clonotype was seen a handful of times. The genes are TRBV12-3 or TRBV12-4 and TRBJ1-2; D call uncertain. V lost 6 bases and J 4 bases, leaving 12 bases between the germline ends. The CDR3 extends over 13 amino acids. The CDR3, as DNA: TGTGCCAGCAGCAACCCTTCGGGCTATGGCTACACCTTC. This codes for CASSNPSGYGYTF.

This clonotype was detected once. One end of the junction varies from germline; a read error may be responsible. This chain uses TRBV29-1 with TRBJ1-2, with D unresolved. The germline V gene encodes CDR1 SQVTM and CDR2 ANQGSEA. This CDR3 contains 12 residues. CDR3: CSVGEGSYGYTF. Here the CDR3 DNA reads TGCAGCGTTGGAGAGGGAAGTTATGGTTACACCTTC.

The rearrangement links TRBV24-1 to TRBJ1-2; 8 bases line up with TRBD1. V dropped 2 bases and J dropped 6; count of bases not matched to a gene: 13. Germline CDR1 and CDR2: KGHDR and SFDVKD. The CDR3 contains 17 residues. The CDR3, as DNA: TGTGCCACCAGTGATTCTACTCCAGGGGGCTTTCAAAATGGCTACACCTTC. This gives the protein CATSDSTPGGFQNGYTF.

The chain has TRBV24-1 and TRBJ2-5, with D possibly TRBD2 on 5 matching bases. Germline V gene lookup returns CDR1 KGHDR and CDR2 SFDVKD. Trimming pared 0 bases from V and 7 bases from J, leaving 5 bases between. The CDR3 spans 12 residues. The DNA of the CDR3 is TGTGCCACCAGTGATTTGGAGGGGACCCAGTACTTC. This codes for CATSDLEGTQYF.

There are a few counts of this clonotype. This chain connects TRBV20-1 to TRBJ1-5; 7 nucleotides align to TRBD1. Germline CDR1 and CDR2: DFQATT and SNEGSKA (reference sequence). The trim removed 7 bases at V and 3 bases at J, leaving 6 bases unmatched. The CDR3 length is 13 residues. The CDR3 bases are TGCAGTGTCCCTGACAGGGACAATCAGCCCCAGCATTTT. Translated, it gives CSVPDRDNQPQHF.

This clonotype was recorded a few times. This chain joins TRBV5-1 and TRBJ1-1; the D gene is possibly TRBD1 (6 bases). The CDR3 runs 14 residues. Germline-derived CDR1 and CDR2 are SGHRS and YFSETQ. The germline V and J ends were trimmed by 0 bases and 5 bases, with 11 bases remaining between them. CDR3 in amino acids: CASSLDREGTEAFF. The CDR3 nucleotides are TGCGCCAGCAGCTTGGACAGGGAGGGGACTGAAGCTTTCTTT.

This clonotype appeared once. The chain employs TRBV27 and TRBJ1-1; no definite D call. Germline-derived CDR1 and CDR2 are MNHEY and SMNVEV (reference sequence). Trimming removed 6 bases at V and 7 bases at J, with 15 bases between. The length of the CDR3 is 13 residues. DNA for the CDR3: TGTGCCAGCAGCCGAACGGTAAGATATGAAGCTTTCTTT. Amino acid sequence: CASSRTVRYEAFF.

This chain connects TRBV20-1 to TRBJ1-1; tentative D call: TRBD1 (5 bases). The CDR3 is 12 amino acids. The V end was cut by 8 bases, the J end by 3 bases, with 13 bases between. In germline, CDR1 is DFQATT, CDR2 SNEGSKA (reference sequence). CDR3 residues: CSIPKGHTEAFF. CDR3 DNA sequence: TGCAGTATCCCCAAGGGGCACACTGAAGCTTTCTTT.